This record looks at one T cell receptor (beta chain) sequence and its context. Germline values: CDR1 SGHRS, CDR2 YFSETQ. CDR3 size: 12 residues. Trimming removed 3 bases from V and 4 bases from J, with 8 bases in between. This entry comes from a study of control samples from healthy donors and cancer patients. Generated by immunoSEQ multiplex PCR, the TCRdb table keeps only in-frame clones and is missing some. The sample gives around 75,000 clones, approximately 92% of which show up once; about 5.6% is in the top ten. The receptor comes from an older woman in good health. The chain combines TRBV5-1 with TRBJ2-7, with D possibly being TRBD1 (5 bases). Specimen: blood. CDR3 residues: CASSSDRYEQYF. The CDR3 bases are TGCGCCAGCAGCTCTGACAGATACGAGCAGTACTTC.